These T cell receptor beta chains were read from a single sample in a study of control samples from healthy donors and cancer patients. The protocol was immunoSEQ multiplex PCR, while the TCRdb copy is restricted to in-frame clones and leaves out a portion. This sample has 150,000 to 200,000 clones, with 88% found just once. Source material: blood. The receptors derive from a woman in her thirties in good health. The CDR3 runs from the conserved cysteine through the conserved F or W. D genes are given only for firm matches. A clone size is listed for some rows: how often the clone was seen (once, few, many), or a class if it is expanded.

j_gene: TRBJ1-2
d_gene: NA
abundance: NA
v_gene: TRBV15
CDR3aa: CATSSRRGADYGYTF
CDR3nt: TGTGCCACCAGCAGCAGGAGGGGCGCAGACTATGGCTACACCTTC

j_gene: TRBJ1-1
d_gene: NA
abundance: NA
v_gene: TRBV13
CDR3aa: CASSSFDRLNTEAFF
CDR3nt: TGTGCCAGCAGCTCATTCGACAGGTTGAACACTGAAGCTTTCTTT

j_gene: TRBJ2-7
d_gene: NA
abundance: NA
v_gene: TRBV6-1
CDR3aa: CASSDGWGTAEQYF
CDR3nt: TGTGCCAGCAGTGATGGTTGGGGGACGGCCGAGCAGTACTTC

j_gene: TRBJ1-6
d_gene: NA
abundance: NA
v_gene: TRBV28
CDR3aa: CASIKREGPSYNSPLHF
CDR3nt: TGTGCCAGCATTAAACGGGAAGGGCCCTCCTATAATTCACCCCTCCACTTT

j_gene: TRBJ2-1
d_gene: NA
abundance: NA
v_gene: TRBV4-2
CDR3aa: CASSLDRLLNNEQFF
CDR3nt: TGTGCCAGCAGCCTCGACAGGCTTCTTAACAATGAGCAGTTCTTC

j_gene: TRBJ2-1
d_gene: NA
abundance: NA
v_gene: TRBV12-3/TRBV12-4
CDR3aa: CASSFRTEQFF
CDR3nt: TGTGCCAGCAGTTTTAGAACAGAACAGTTCTTC

j_gene: TRBJ1-2
d_gene: NA
abundance: NA
v_gene: TRBV24-1
CDR3aa: CATSDLAGRYGYTF
CDR3nt: TGTGCCACCAGTGATTTGGCAGGTCGCTATGGCTACACCTTC

j_gene: TRBJ2-1
d_gene: TRBD2
abundance: NA
v_gene: TRBV7-6
CDR3aa: CASSYAPTSGGPREQFF
CDR3nt: TGTGCCAGCAGCTACGCCCCGACTAGCGGGGGTCCCAGAGAGCAGTTCTTC

j_gene: TRBJ2-7
d_gene: NA
abundance: NA
v_gene: TRBV4-2
CDR3aa: CASSHWGGLSESSYEQYF
CDR3nt: TGTGCCAGCAGCCATTGGGGAGGACTAAGCGAGAGCTCCTACGAGCAGTACTTC

j_gene: TRBJ1-3
d_gene: NA
abundance: NA
v_gene: TRBV18
CDR3aa: CASSPDGKATIYF
CDR3nt: TGTGCCAGCTCACCAGACGGCAAGGCCACCATATATTTT

j_gene: TRBJ2-2
d_gene: TRBD2
abundance: NA
v_gene: TRBV27
CDR3aa: CASSQRGGVGELFF
CDR3nt: TGTGCCAGCAGTCAGAGGGGAGGGGTCGGGGAGCTGTTTTTT

j_gene: TRBJ1-5
d_gene: NA
abundance: NA
v_gene: TRBV5-4
CDR3aa: CASSSGTPNSNQPQHF
CDR3nt: TGTGCCAGCAGCTCCGGGACACCTAATAGCAATCAGCCCCAGCATTTT

j_gene: TRBJ2-5
d_gene: TRBD2
abundance: NA
v_gene: TRBV30
CDR3aa: CARGTGGPRETQYF
CDR3nt: TGTGCCCGGGGGACGGGGGGGCCCCGGGAGACCCAGTACTTC

j_gene: TRBJ2-7
d_gene: NA
abundance: NA
v_gene: TRBV28
CDR3aa: CASSPRVSYEQYF
CDR3nt: TGTGCCAGCAGTCCCCGGGTTTCCTACGAGCAGTACTTC

j_gene: TRBJ2-1
d_gene: NA
abundance: NA
v_gene: TRBV15
CDR3aa: CATSRDNEQFF
CDR3nt: TGTGCCACCAGCAGAGATAATGAGCAGTTCTTC

j_gene: TRBJ2-1
d_gene: TRBD2
abundance: NA
v_gene: TRBV3-1/TRBV3-2
CDR3aa: CASSQVKLAGALSSYNEQFF
CDR3nt: TGTGCCAGCAGCCAGGTCAAACTAGCGGGAGCCCTGAGCTCCTACAATGAGCAGTTCTTC

j_gene: TRBJ2-5
d_gene: NA
abundance: NA
v_gene: TRBV2
CDR3aa: CASGGHQETQYF
CDR3nt: TGTGCCAGCGGGGGGCACCAAGAGACCCAGTACTTC

j_gene: TRBJ2-1
d_gene: NA
abundance: NA
v_gene: TRBV23-1
CDR3aa: CASSKRVRDLLNEQFF
CDR3nt: TGCGCCAGCAGTAAAAGGGTTCGCGACTTACTCAATGAGCAGTTCTTC

j_gene: TRBJ1-3
d_gene: TRBD1
abundance: NA
v_gene: TRBV7-9
CDR3aa: CASSWTGTNSGNTIYF
CDR3nt: TGTGCCAGCAGCTGGACAGGGACCAATTCTGGAAACACCATATATTTT

j_gene: TRBJ1-2
d_gene: NA
abundance: once
v_gene: TRBV12-3/TRBV12-4
CDR3aa: CASSLWEGYGYTF
CDR3nt: TGTGCCAGCAGTTTATGGGAAGGTTACGGCTACACCTTC

j_gene: TRBJ1-2
d_gene: TRBD1
abundance: NA
v_gene: TRBV4-1
CDR3aa: CASSRDRVNYGYTF
CDR3nt: TGCGCCAGCAGCCGGGACAGGGTTAACTATGGCTACACCTTC

j_gene: TRBJ1-5
d_gene: NA
abundance: NA
v_gene: TRBV10-3
CDR3aa: CATSMGRLQPQHF
CDR3nt: TGTGCCACCTCAATGGGTCGTCTCCAGCCCCAGCATTTT

j_gene: TRBJ1-5
d_gene: NA
abundance: NA
v_gene: TRBV6-1
CDR3aa: CASSESLGNQPQHF
CDR3nt: TGTGCCAGCAGTGAAAGTTTAGGCAATCAGCCCCAGCATTTT

j_gene: TRBJ2-1
d_gene: NA
abundance: NA
v_gene: TRBV7-9
CDR3aa: CASSLHRNEQFF
CDR3nt: TGTGCCAGCAGCTTACACCGCAATGAGCAGTTCTTC

j_gene: TRBJ2-7
d_gene: NA
abundance: NA
v_gene: TRBV19
CDR3aa: CASSIRDTYEQYF
CDR3nt: TGTGCCAGTAGTATCCGGGACACCTACGAGCAGTACTTC

j_gene: TRBJ2-3
d_gene: TRBD2
abundance: NA
v_gene: TRBV3-1/TRBV3-2
CDR3aa: CASSQGGGTQYF
CDR3nt: TGTGCCAGCAGCCAAGGCGGGGGGACGCAGTATTTT

j_gene: TRBJ1-2
d_gene: NA
abundance: NA
v_gene: TRBV9
CDR3aa: CASSVDDSYYGYTF
CDR3nt: TGTGCCAGCAGCGTAGACGACAGTTACTATGGCTACACCTTC

j_gene: TRBJ2-7
d_gene: NA
abundance: NA
v_gene: TRBV4-2
CDR3aa: CASSQVLGSYEQYF
CDR3nt: TGTGCCAGCAGCCAAGTGCTGGGGTCCTACGAGCAGTACTTC

j_gene: TRBJ2-1
d_gene: NA
abundance: NA
v_gene: TRBV29-1
CDR3aa: CSTQASYNEQFF
CDR3nt: TGCTCCACACAGGCCTCCTACAATGAGCAGTTCTTC

j_gene: TRBJ1-1
d_gene: TRBD1
abundance: once
v_gene: TRBV27
CDR3aa: CASSTPGTGVPEAFF
CDR3nt: TGTGCCAGCAGTACCCCCGGGACAGGGGTCCCTGAAGCTTTCTTT

j_gene: TRBJ1-6
d_gene: NA
abundance: NA
v_gene: TRBV4-2
CDR3aa: CASSDGPRYNSPLHF
CDR3nt: TGTGCCAGCAGCGACGGGCCGCGATATAATTCACCCCTCCACTTT

j_gene: TRBJ2-5
d_gene: NA
abundance: NA
v_gene: TRBV19
CDR3aa: CASSGHYQETQYF
CDR3nt: TGTGCCAGTTCGGGACATTACCAAGAGACCCAGTACTTC

j_gene: TRBJ2-1
d_gene: TRBD2
abundance: NA
v_gene: TRBV27
CDR3aa: CASSFGGSYNEQFF
CDR3nt: TGTGCCAGCAGTTTCGGGGGGTCCTACAATGAGCAGTTCTTC

j_gene: TRBJ1-1
d_gene: TRBD1
abundance: NA
v_gene: TRBV25-1
CDR3aa: CASRTGWMTEAFF
CDR3nt: TGTGCCAGCAGGACAGGGTGGATGACTGAAGCTTTCTTT

j_gene: TRBJ2-6
d_gene: TRBD2
abundance: NA
v_gene: TRBV25-1
CDR3aa: CASSELRGGIGGANVLTF
CDR3nt: TGTGCCAGCAGTGAATTGAGGGGAGGGATCGGCGGGGCCAACGTCCTGACTTTC

j_gene: TRBJ1-5
d_gene: NA
abundance: NA
v_gene: TRBV15
CDR3aa: CATSRVGGIQPQHF
CDR3nt: TGTGCCACCAGCAGAGTTGGGGGGATTCAGCCCCAGCATTTT

j_gene: TRBJ1-1
d_gene: NA
abundance: NA
v_gene: TRBV13
CDR3aa: CASSLDRLEAFF
CDR3nt: TGTGCCAGCAGCCTGGACCGGTTGGAAGCTTTCTTT

j_gene: TRBJ2-1
d_gene: TRBD2
abundance: NA
v_gene: TRBV11-2
CDR3aa: CASSHHAGGLRNEQFF
CDR3nt: TGTGCCAGCAGCCACCATGCGGGGGGTCTACGGAATGAGCAGTTCTTC

j_gene: TRBJ1-2
d_gene: NA
abundance: NA
v_gene: TRBV10-3
CDR3aa: CAISESDYSSYTF
CDR3nt: TGTGCCATCAGTGAGAGCGACTATTCGAGCTACACCTTC

j_gene: TRBJ1-5
d_gene: NA
abundance: NA
v_gene: TRBV15
CDR3aa: CATRQAGGNQPQHF
CDR3nt: TGTGCCACCAGGCAGGCCGGAGGCAATCAGCCCCAGCATTTT

j_gene: TRBJ1-1
d_gene: NA
abundance: NA
v_gene: TRBV27
CDR3aa: CASSPRTDTEAFF
CDR3nt: TGTGCCAGCAGTCCCAGGACCGACACTGAAGCTTTCTTT

j_gene: TRBJ2-6
d_gene: NA
abundance: NA
v_gene: TRBV12-3/TRBV12-4
CDR3aa: CASRPPGANVLTF
CDR3nt: TGTGCCAGCAGGCCACCTGGGGCCAACGTCCTGACTTTC

j_gene: TRBJ2-3
d_gene: NA
abundance: NA
v_gene: TRBV2
CDR3aa: CASTPSTDTQYF
CDR3nt: TGTGCCAGCACCCCTAGCACAGATACGCAGTATTTT

j_gene: TRBJ2-4
d_gene: TRBD1
abundance: NA
v_gene: TRBV5-1
CDR3aa: CASSTGQGANIQYF
CDR3nt: TGCGCCAGCAGCACGGGACAGGGGGCAAACATTCAGTACTTC

j_gene: TRBJ2-7
d_gene: NA
abundance: NA
v_gene: TRBV7-8
CDR3aa: CASSLDLGTYYEQYF
CDR3nt: TGTGCCAGCAGCTTAGATCTAGGGACGTACTACGAGCAGTACTTC

j_gene: TRBJ2-1
d_gene: TRBD1
abundance: NA
v_gene: TRBV29-1
CDR3aa: CSATGTGNEQFF
CDR3nt: TGCAGCGCCACCGGGACAGGCAATGAGCAGTTCTTC

j_gene: TRBJ1-2
d_gene: NA
abundance: NA
v_gene: TRBV28
CDR3aa: CASSPGRTYGYTF
CDR3nt: TGTGCCAGCAGTCCGGGACGGACCTATGGCTACACCTTC

j_gene: TRBJ1-1
d_gene: NA
abundance: NA
v_gene: TRBV29-1
CDR3aa: CSFTGTLNTEAFF
CDR3nt: TGCAGCTTCACCGGGACACTTAACACTGAAGCTTTCTTT

j_gene: TRBJ2-3
d_gene: TRBD2
abundance: NA
v_gene: TRBV7-9
CDR3aa: CASSSTLAVAGELTDTQYF
CDR3nt: TGTGCCAGCAGCTCCACCCTAGCGGTAGCGGGGGAGCTCACAGATACGCAGTATTTT

j_gene: TRBJ1-2
d_gene: NA
abundance: NA
v_gene: TRBV29-1
CDR3aa: CSAAGTFEGYGYTF
CDR3nt: TGCAGCGCCGCAGGGACTTTTGAGGGGTATGGCTACACCTTC

j_gene: TRBJ2-7
d_gene: NA
abundance: NA
v_gene: TRBV28
CDR3aa: CASSLLTVEGTYEQYF
CDR3nt: TGTGCCAGCAGTTTACTGACAGTGGAAGGGACCTACGAGCAGTACTTC

j_gene: TRBJ1-4
d_gene: TRBD1
abundance: NA
v_gene: TRBV29-1
CDR3aa: CSVRDRSSLFF
CDR3nt: TGCAGCGTGAGGGACAGGAGTTCACTGTTTTTT

j_gene: TRBJ2-5
d_gene: TRBD2
abundance: once
v_gene: TRBV9
CDR3aa: CASSVSTSGATQYF
CDR3nt: TGTGCCAGCAGCGTATCGACTAGCGGCGCGACCCAGTACTTC

j_gene: TRBJ2-7
d_gene: TRBD2
abundance: few
v_gene: TRBV14
CDR3aa: CASSHPGEGSSYEQYF
CDR3nt: TGTGCCAGCAGCCATCCCGGGGAGGGGTCCTCCTACGAGCAGTACTTC

j_gene: TRBJ2-7
d_gene: TRBD2
abundance: once
v_gene: TRBV6-2/TRBV6-3
CDR3aa: CASSYGTSGTYEQYF
CDR3nt: TGTGCCAGCAGTTACGGGACTAGCGGCACCTACGAGCAGTACTTC

j_gene: TRBJ2-2
d_gene: NA
abundance: NA
v_gene: TRBV19
CDR3aa: CASSSDRSGELFF
CDR3nt: TGTGCCAGTAGTTCCGACAGGTCCGGGGAGCTGTTTTTT

j_gene: TRBJ2-2
d_gene: TRBD2
abundance: NA
v_gene: TRBV11-2
CDR3aa: CASSLLSGANTGELFF
CDR3nt: TGTGCCAGCAGCTTATTGAGCGGGGCGAACACCGGGGAGCTGTTTTTT

j_gene: TRBJ1-5
d_gene: TRBD1
abundance: NA
v_gene: TRBV4-1
CDR3aa: CASSRVRQGNQPQHF
CDR3nt: TGCGCCAGCAGCCGAGTAAGACAGGGGAATCAGCCCCAGCATTTT

j_gene: TRBJ2-1
d_gene: TRBD2
abundance: NA
v_gene: TRBV3-1/TRBV3-2
CDR3aa: CASRPSPGTSGLSSYNEQFF
CDR3nt: TGTGCCAGCAGACCTAGCCCGGGAACTAGCGGTCTAAGCTCCTACAATGAGCAGTTCTTC

j_gene: TRBJ1-3
d_gene: NA
abundance: few
v_gene: TRBV7-9
CDR3aa: CASSSQGSGNTIYF
CDR3nt: TGTGCCAGCAGCTCACAAGGCTCTGGAAACACCATATATTTT